A single sample gave rise to the 21 T cell receptor beta chains below, sequenced in a study of shared clonotypes between healthy human individuals (dated by TCRdb to about 2020). Library creation used the immunoSEQ multiplex PCR assay. In TCRdb, the immuneACCESS table is reduced to in-frame sequences with V and J assigned. These tables do not hold every clone; where another copy was compared, an unresolved V gene accounts for under half, and the others remain unexplained. Recorded for this sample are about 2.4 million clones; around 90% of them occurred a single time. Clones ranked in the top ten supply around 0.15% of the sample. Sequenced input: naive CD4+ T cells sorted from blood. The cell subset or site label corresponds to: CD45RA+ positively selected. All receptors come from a man younger than 30 in good health.

This clone was seen a few times. The chain uses TRBV7-9 and TRBJ1-6; D ambiguous. Germline loops: CDR1 SEHNR, CDR2 FQNEAQ (reference sequence). This CDR3 comprises 12 residues. V gave up 5 bases and J gave up 9 bases, with 8 bases separating them. This chain's CDR3 is CASSTGFSPLHF. Written as DNA, the CDR3 is TGTGCCAGCAGCACGGGTTTTTCACCCCTCCACTTT.

The chain is built from TRBV6-1 and TRBJ2-7; TRBD2 matches 9 bases. V was pared by 7 bases and J by 2 bases, with 6 bases of the junction left unmatched. CDR1 and CDR2 from the germline V gene are MNHNS and SASEGT. The CDR3 contains 14 residues. CDR3 region: CASIMTSGAYEQYF. The DNA for the CDR3 is TGTGCCAGCATTATGACTAGCGGAGCCTACGAGCAGTACTTC.

The genes are TRBV10-3 and TRBJ1-3, with TRBD1 as a possible D gene (5 bases). The CDR3 length is 15 residues. With 10 bases removed from V and 1 base from J, the gap between germline ends came to 17 bases. Germline CDR1 and CDR2: ENHRY and SYGVKD. Here the CDR3 reads CATRTVRGSGNTIYF. CDR3 sequence (DNA): TGTGCCACCAGGACGGTGAGGGGTTCTGGAAACACCATATATTTT.

This clone has only one observation. The gene calls are TRBV7-2 and TRBJ2-2; 7 bases fit TRBD2. V lost 0 bases and J lost 3; bases outside the gene matches: 4. The CDR3 is made up of 16 amino acids. Germline CDR1 SGHTA, CDR2 FQGNSA. The CDR3 sequence is CASSLAASGYTGELFF. In nucleotides, the CDR3 is TGTGCCAGCAGCTTAGCAGCTAGCGGATACACCGGGGAGCTGTTTTTT.

The chain employs TRBV6-5 and TRBJ1-4; a possible D gene is TRBD1 (6 bases). The CDR3 sequence is 12 residues long. The V end lost 6 bases, the J end lost 8 bases, and 10 bases lay between the germline ends. In germline, CDR1 is MNHEY, CDR2 SVGAGI. The CDR3 here is CASRRGFEKLFF. As DNA, the CDR3 is TGTGCCAGCAGAAGGGGGTTCGAAAAACTGTTTTTT.

This rearrangement joins TRBV30 to TRBJ1-2, with 8 bases matching TRBD1. Germline V gene sequence: CDR1 GTSNPN, CDR2 SVGIG (reference sequence). V dropped 2 bases and J dropped 4; count of bases not matched to a gene: 12. This CDR3 contains 16 residues. CDR3 residues: CAWSNPYRGAGYGYTF. For the CDR3, the DNA is TGTGCCTGGAGTAACCCCTACAGGGGGGCGGGCTATGGCTACACCTTC.

The chain combines TRBV9 with TRBJ2-2; TRBD2 aligns across 10 bases. The CDR3 has 15 residues. V dropped 6 bases and J dropped 5; count of bases not matched to a gene: 7. The germline gives CDR1 SGDLS, CDR2 YYNGEE. CDR3 protein: CASTPGLAETGELFF. The DNA of the CDR3 is TGTGCCAGCACTCCAGGACTAGCGGAGACCGGGGAGCTGTTTTTT.

In this sample, this clone turned up a few times. This chain joins TRBV14 and TRBJ1-5; no definite D call. The CDR3 covers 13 residues. Trimming shortened V by 5 bases and J by 6 bases, and 11 bases separated the two germline ends. CDR1 SGHDN and CDR2 FVKESK come from the germline V gene. CDR3 amino acids: CASSSDWRQPQHF. In nucleotides, the CDR3 is TGTGCCAGCAGCTCCGATTGGCGTCAGCCCCAGCATTTT.

The rearrangement links TRBV9 to TRBJ1-5; D is undetermined. Trimming took 0 bases from V and 5 from J, leaving 9 bases between them. Germline V lookup: CDR1 SGDLS, CDR2 YYNGEE. The CDR3 runs to 14 residues. The CDR3: CASSVGGYDQPQHF. Here the CDR3 DNA reads TGTGCCAGCAGCGTAGGAGGGTACGATCAGCCCCAGCATTTT.

CDR3 in DNA: TGTGCCAGCAGCTCTGGGGGGCGAGCTTTCTTT. It is translated as CASSSGGRAFF. The genes are TRBV11-2 and TRBJ1-1; D possibly corresponds to TRBD1 (6 bases). This CDR3 is built from 11 residues. The germline gives CDR1 SGHAT, CDR2 FQNNGV. With 4 bases removed from V and 10 bases from J, the gap between germline ends came to 10 bases.

The gene calls are TRBV10-1 and TRBJ2-7, with D perhaps TRBD1 or TRBD2 (6 bases each). Germline V gene data show CDR1 as WNHNN and CDR2 as SYGVQD (reference sequence). The length of the CDR3 is 15 residues. Trimming left V 2 bases short and J 6 bases short, with 17 bases between. Written as DNA, the CDR3 is TGCGCCAGCAGTGAGCGGGGGCGCGGAATGAGCGAGCAGTACTTC. This sequence encodes CASSERGRGMSEQYF.

The rearrangement joins TRBV5-1 to TRBJ2-7; D is unresolved. V lost 4 bases and J lost 0, with 17 bases in between. The CDR3 sequence is 16 residues long. Germline V lookup: CDR1 SGHRS, CDR2 YFSETQ. CDR3 protein: CASSPTMKPSSYEQYF. The DNA of the CDR3 is TGCGCCAGCAGCCCGACCATGAAACCGAGCTCCTACGAGCAGTACTTC. Together with reference TRBV5-1 and TRBJ2-7, the CDR3 gives the full variable domain: KAGVTQTPRYLIKTRGQQVTLSCSPISGHRSVSWYQQTPGQGLQFLFEYFSETQRNKGNFPGRFSGRQFSNSRSEMNVSTLELGDSALYLCASSPTMKPSSYEQYFGPGTRLTVT.

The chain uses TRBV19 and TRBJ2-5, with a possible D match to TRBD2 (7 bases). The V end lost 5 bases, the J end lost 5 bases, and 15 bases lay between the germline ends. This CDR3 has 14 amino acids. Germline lookup yields CDR1 LNHDA and CDR2 SQIVND (reference sequence). The DNA of the CDR3 is TGTGCCAGTAGTGAGTCCGGGGGGCTGGAGACCCAGTACTTC. Protein product: CASSESGGLETQYF.

The chain has TRBV6-5 and TRBJ1-3; the D is unclear. In germline, CDR1 is MNHEY, CDR2 SVGAGI. Trimming took 6 bases from V and 0 from J, leaving 9 bases between them. CDR3 length: 14 residues. The CDR3 is CASSQPSSGNTIYF. Written as DNA, the CDR3 is TGTGCCAGCAGCCAACCCAGCTCTGGAAACACCATATATTTT.

The gene calls are TRBV5-5 and TRBJ1-3, with TRBD1 matching over 10 bases. The length of the CDR3 is 15 residues. Looked up from germline, CDR1 is SGHKS and CDR2 is YYEKEE (reference sequence). The J segment lost 2 bases and the V segment lost 4 bases, leaving 3 bases of the junction unmatched. The CDR3 here is CASSVDRGPGNTIYF. DNA of the CDR3: TGTGCCAGCAGCGTCGACAGGGGGCCTGGAAACACCATATATTTT. The complete variable domain, with remaining parts taken from reference TRBV5-5 and TRBJ1-3, reads DAGVTQSPTHLIKTRGQQVTLRCSPISGHKSVSWYQQVLGQGPQFIFQYYEKEERGRGNFPDRFSARQFPNYSSELNVNALLLGDSALYLCASSVDRGPGNTIYFGEGSWLTVV.

This chain connects TRBV11-2 to TRBJ1-5, with D perhaps matching TRBD1 (5 bases). Germline loops: CDR1 SGHAT, CDR2 FQNNGV. Trimming pared 1 base from V and 6 bases from J, leaving 13 bases between. The CDR3 spans 15 residues. The DNA for the CDR3 is TGTGCCAGCAGCTTAGGTCAGGGTGTTGGTCAGCCCCAGCATTTT. Translating it yields CASSLGQGVGQPQHF.

V gene TRBV30 combines with J gene TRBJ2-2, with 8 bases aligning to TRBD2. J gave up 7 bases and V 0 bases, and 4 bases lay outside the gene matches. The germline gives CDR1 GTSNPN, CDR2 SVGIG (reference sequence). The CDR3 sequence is 14 residues long. The CDR3 loop reads CAWSVRGGFGELFF. Here the CDR3 DNA reads TGTGCCTGGAGTGTACGGGGGGGCTTCGGGGAGCTGTTTTTT.

The V and J genes are TRBV27 and TRBJ1-2; D is unresolved. The germline V and J ends were trimmed by 5 bases and 7 bases, with 23 bases remaining between them. The CDR3 totals 16 residues. Germline V gene sequence: CDR1 MNHEY, CDR2 SMNVEV (reference sequence). CDR3 sequence: CASSRDYLQDAPGYTF. CDR3 DNA sequence: TGTGCCAGCAGTCGAGATTATTTGCAAGACGCCCCTGGCTACACCTTC.

The chain carries TRBV5-1 and TRBJ2-4; maybe TRBD1 (7 bases). The CDR3 contains 15 residues. The V end was cut by 0 bases, the J end by 9 bases, with 16 bases between. Germline CDR1 SGHRS, CDR2 YFSETQ. This CDR3 is CASSLDRGAEGIQYF. CDR3 bases: TGCGCCAGCAGCTTGGACAGGGGAGCGGAGGGCATTCAGTACTTC.

The gene calls are TRBV19 and TRBJ2-7; tentatively, D is TRBD1 or TRBD2 (5 bases each). The length of the CDR3 is 13 residues. Trimming pared 7 bases from V and 3 bases from J, leaving 13 bases between. In germline, CDR1 is LNHDA, CDR2 SQIVND (reference sequence). The CDR3 region is CASTSTDYYEQYF. CDR3 in DNA: TGTGCCAGTACCTCGACAGACTACTACGAGCAGTACTTC.

The rearrangement links TRBV9 to TRBJ2-6, with 7 bases fitting TRBD1. This CDR3 is 17 amino acids long. The ends lost 10 bases at V and 0 bases at J; junction bases unmatched: 13. CDR1 is SGDLS and CDR2 is YYNGEE in the germline V gene. The CDR3 nucleotides read TGTGCCTCAACGTCGGACAGGCGACCCTCTGGGGCCAACGTCCTGACTTTC. Protein sequence: CASTSDRRPSGANVLTF.